This T cell receptor beta chain was captured in a study of cytomegalovirus exposure and HLA in healthy donors. The CDR3 is 14 amino acids. Trimming took 2 bases from V and 7 from J, leaving 14 bases between them. Germline CDR1 and CDR2: SGHAT and FQNNGV. 60 Vbeta and 13 Jbeta primers were used in PCR. Assay used: immunoSEQ multiplex PCR; TCRdb lists only in-frame clones, some missing. The sample carries roughly 130,000 clones, over 60% recorded once. Sequencing was done on a sample of PBMCs. The chain recombines TRBV11-2 with TRBJ1-1; D is ambiguous. This TCR was recovered from a man between 18 and 29 years old in good health and CMV-seronegative. The CDR3 bases are TGTGCCAGCAGCTTATTTGGTCGAGTAGTTGAAGCTTTCTTT. Protein: CASSLFGRVVEAFF. Drawing the rest from reference TRBV11-2 and TRBJ1-1, the complete variable domain is EAGVAQSPRYKIIEKRQSVAFWCNPISGHATLYWYQQILGQGPKLLIQFQNNGVVDDSQLPKDRFSAERLKGVDSTLKIQPAKLEDSAVYLCASSLFGRVVEAFFGQGTRLTVV.